Presented here are 8 T cell receptor beta chains from one specimen sequenced in a study of T-cell memory formation after mild COVID-19. Each CDR3 protein is one row after TCRdb ran MiXCR on the 5' RACE reads. The sample holds under 550,000 distinct CDR3 sequences, roughly 18% seen once. The sequenced sample consisted of PBMCs or a T cell subset sorted from them (not recorded which). The receptor set was obtained from an adult woman who had mild COVID-19 (a few samples of this study predate the infection). Cell type and time point are not known.

V is TRBV19 and J is TRBJ2-1; a weak D match, TRBD2 (7 bases). V lost 5 bases to trimming and J lost 5 bases, with 16 bases between them. The CDR3 loop spans 15 amino acids. Germline assignment: CDR1 LNHDA and CDR2 SQIVND (reference sequence). The CDR3 nucleotides read TGTGCCAGTAGTTGGGGGAGGGGGGCCAACAATGAGCAGTTCTTC. The encoded protein is CASSWGRGANNEQFF.

V usage is TRBV14 and J usage is TRBJ2-7; D remains unclear. The length of the CDR3 is 13 residues. From germline, CDR1 is SGHDN and CDR2 FVKESK. Trimming removed 1 base at V and 3 bases at J, with 7 bases between. The CDR3 DNA reads as TGTGCCAGCAGCCAAGGCCAGTACTACGAGCAGTACTTC. This sequence encodes CASSQGQYYEQYF. The variable domain in full, with the rest retrieved from reference TRBV14 and TRBJ2-7, is EAGVTQFPSHSVIEKGQTVTLRCDPISGHDNLYWYRRVMGKEIKFLLHFVKESKQDESGMPNNRFLAERTGGTYSTLKVQPAELEDSGVYFCASSQGQYYEQYFGPGTRLTVT.

This clonotype was picked up many times. This chain joins TRBV5-1 and TRBJ2-5; D might be TRBD1 (5 bases). This CDR3 region has 17 residues. Germline V CDR1 and CDR2: SGHRS, YFSETQ. Trimming removed 0 bases from V and 5 bases from J, with 20 bases in between. In DNA, the CDR3 is TGCGCCAGCAGCTTGGCCACAGGCAGGCTTATTTCGGAGACCCAGTACTTC. Amino acids: CASSLATGRLISETQYF.

This clonotype was observed a few times. V usage is TRBV2 and J usage is TRBJ2-1, with 10 positions matching TRBD2. In germline, CDR1 is SNHLY, CDR2 FYNNEI. The junction had 4 bases not matched to a gene; V was cut back by 0 bases and J by 5 bases. This CDR3 spans 16 amino acids. CDR3: CASSEALTSGNNEQFF. The CDR3 DNA sequence: TGTGCCAGCAGTGAAGCGCTCACTAGCGGGAACAATGAGCAGTTCTTC. Combining the CDR3 with reference TRBV2 and TRBJ2-1 gives the whole variable domain EPEVTQTPSHQVTQMGQEVILRCVPISNHLYFYWYRQILGQKVEFLVSFYNNEISEKSEIFDDQFSVERPDGSNFTLKIRSTKLEDSAMYFCASSEALTSGNNEQFFGPGTRLTVL.

The V gene is TRBV24-1, the J gene TRBJ2-2, with D perhaps TRBD1 (7 bases). V gave up 4 bases and J gave up 3 bases, with 11 bases separating them. The CDR3 contains 15 residues. Germline V gene sequence: CDR1 KGHDR, CDR2 SFDVKD. The DNA of the CDR3 is TGTGCCACCAGTGAGGCAGGGGGGTACACCGGGGAGCTGTTTTTT. This translates into CATSEAGGYTGELFF.

The V gene is TRBV20-1, the J gene TRBJ2-7; 11 nucleotides agree with TRBD2. The CDR3 has 16 residues. Germline V gene lookup returns CDR1 DFQATT and CDR2 SNEGSKA (reference sequence). Trimming cost V 1 base and J 2 bases; bases outside gene matches: 7. The CDR3 DNA follows: TGCAGTGCTAGAGGACAGGGACTAGCGGTGGCCTACGAGCAGTACGTC. This encodes CSARGQGLAVAYEQYV.

This chain connects TRBV7-9 to TRBJ2-5, with 9 bases that match TRBD1. CDR3 length: 17 residues. The J segment lost 4 bases and the V segment lost 7 bases, leaving 16 bases of the junction unmatched. Germline CDR1 and CDR2: SEHNR and FQNEAQ (reference sequence). CDR3 region: CASTEWGTGIWRETQYF. The CDR3 nucleotides read TGTGCCAGCACCGAGTGGGGGACAGGGATTTGGAGAGAGACCCAGTACTTC.

V gene TRBV4-1 combines with J gene TRBJ1-4; D may be TRBD1 (6 bases). V was shortened by 1 base and J by 8 bases, with 14 bases between the two germline ends. CDR3 length: 15 amino acids. Germline CDR1 MGHRA, CDR2 YSYEKL. CDR3 sequence: CASSQGAGAGEKLFF. DNA of the CDR3: TGCGCCAGCAGCCAAGGGGCGGGGGCAGGGGAAAAACTGTTTTTT.